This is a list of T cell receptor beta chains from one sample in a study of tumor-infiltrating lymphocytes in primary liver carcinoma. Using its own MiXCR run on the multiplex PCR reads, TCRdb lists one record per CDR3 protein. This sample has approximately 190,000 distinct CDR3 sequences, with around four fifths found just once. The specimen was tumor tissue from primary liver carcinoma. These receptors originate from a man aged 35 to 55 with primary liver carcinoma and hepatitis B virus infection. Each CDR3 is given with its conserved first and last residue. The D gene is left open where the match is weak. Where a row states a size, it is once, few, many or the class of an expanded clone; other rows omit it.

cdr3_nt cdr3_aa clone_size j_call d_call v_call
TGTGCCAGCAGCTTACCCGTGACTAGAGGGACCAAAGACATTCAGTACTTC CASSLPVTRGTKDIQYF - TRBJ2-4 - TRBV11-1
TGTGCCAGCTGCTTAAACGGGAGTGAAACCGGGGAGCTGTTTTTT CASCLNGSETGELFF - TRBJ2-2 - TRBV11-1
TGTAGCGTTGGGCAGGACTGGGGTATGGGCTATGGCTACACATTC CSVGQDWGMGYGYTF - TRBJ1-2 - TRBV29-1
TGTGCCAGCAGCCAAAGCCTAGCGGGAGGACGAATCCGCACAGAAACGCAGTATTTT CASSQSLAGGRIRTETQYF - TRBJ2-3 TRBD2 TRBV7-9
TGCAGCGTTGTCGGACAGATGAATCAGCCCCGACATTTT CSVVGQMNQPRHF - TRBJ1-5 - TRBV29-1
TGTGTCAGCTCACAAAGCGGGAGGGCAGACAATGAGCACTTCTTC CVSSQSGRADNEHFF - TRBJ2-1 TRBD2 TRBV6-2/TRBV6-3
TGTGCCAGCTCCCGGGGGGAACCCTATGATCAGTACTTC CASSRGEPYDQYF - TRBJ2-7 TRBD2 TRBV6-5
TGTACTATCTCGACTAGCCAAGAGACCCAGTACTTC CTISTSQETQYF few TRBJ2-5 - TRBV10-3
TGTGCCAGGAGCACAGAGGGGAGTACTGAAGCTTTCTTT CARSTEGSTEAFF - TRBJ1-1 - TRBV6-6
TGCAGCCCCAGGAGGGGGACCTACGTGCAGTACTTC CSPRRGTYVQYF once TRBJ2-7 - TRBV29-1
TGTGCCAGGGCCGGACTAGCGGGCCCCGGAGGGTTCTTC CARAGLAGPGGFF - TRBJ2-1 TRBD2 TRBV12-3/TRBV12-4
TGTGCCAGTAGCTTCAGGGTCCACGAGCATTACTTC CASSFRVHEHYF - TRBJ2-7 - TRBV7-3
TGTGCCAGTGGTGAATGGGGTACGCACTATTTC CASGEWGTHYF - TRBJ2-3 - TRBV6-5
TGTGCCAGCAGTTCGATCACAAAGGTAGGAGAGACCCAGTACTTC CASSSITKVGETQYF - TRBJ2-5 - TRBV28
TGTACCAGCAGCCCAACCGGGACAGGGATCGACGAGCAGTACTTT CTSSPTGTGIDEQYF - TRBJ2-7 TRBD1 TRBV5-4
TGTGCCACCAGTGATTTGGCCGGACAGTATAGCAATCGGCACCAGCATTTT CATSDLAGQYSNRHQHF - TRBJ1-5 - TRBV24-1
TGTGCCAGCAGCACCGGGATGGGGCCCTACAAGCAGTACTTC CASSTGMGPYKQYF - TRBJ2-7 - TRBV6-1
TGTGTCAGCAGTTTAACTGCAGATCAAGAGATCCAGTACTTC CVSSLTADQEIQYF - TRBJ2-5 - TRBV12-3/TRBV12-4
TGTGCCAGCATACAAAGCGGAGACTCCAAGACCCAGTACTTC CASIQSGDSKTQYF - TRBJ2-5 - TRBV28
TGCAGCGTTTCAAGGACAGGGGGCTTGTGGGAGACCCAATACTTC CSVSRTGGLWETQYF - TRBJ2-5 TRBD1 TRBV29-1
TGTGCCAGCAGCTTAGGGCAGGGGACTCTAAAACTGTTTTTT CASSLGQGTLKLFF - TRBJ1-4 - TRBV11-2
TGCGCCAGCAGCCAAGATCCTCGAACAGGCTATAATTCACCCCTCCACTTT CASSQDPRTGYNSPLHF many TRBJ1-6 - TRBV4-3
TGTGCCAGCAGTGAAGGAATAAGGACAGCTGAGCAGTACTTC CASSEGIRTAEQYF many TRBJ2-7 - TRBV2
TGCGCCAGCAGCCAGGCAAGGGCAGGGAGGGACTATGGCTACACCTTC CASSQARAGRDYGYTF - TRBJ1-2 - TRBV4-3
TGCTGCGTTCAATCCAGGGGAGGGCGCGAGCACTACTTC CCVQSRGGREHYF - TRBJ2-7 - TRBV29-1
TGTACCAGCAGCGTCACAGGGGGCAGAGAGACCCAGTACTTC CTSSVTGGRETQYF once TRBJ2-5 TRBD1 TRBV7-8
TGTGCCAACACCCCAGTCCCCATGAGCAATCAGCCCCAGCATTTT CANTPVPMSNQPQHF once TRBJ1-5 - TRBV6-2/TRBV6-3
TGCGCCAGCAGCCATGGTAGACAGGGCTACGAACAGTACTTC CASSHGRQGYEQYF - TRBJ2-7 TRBD1 TRBV4-1